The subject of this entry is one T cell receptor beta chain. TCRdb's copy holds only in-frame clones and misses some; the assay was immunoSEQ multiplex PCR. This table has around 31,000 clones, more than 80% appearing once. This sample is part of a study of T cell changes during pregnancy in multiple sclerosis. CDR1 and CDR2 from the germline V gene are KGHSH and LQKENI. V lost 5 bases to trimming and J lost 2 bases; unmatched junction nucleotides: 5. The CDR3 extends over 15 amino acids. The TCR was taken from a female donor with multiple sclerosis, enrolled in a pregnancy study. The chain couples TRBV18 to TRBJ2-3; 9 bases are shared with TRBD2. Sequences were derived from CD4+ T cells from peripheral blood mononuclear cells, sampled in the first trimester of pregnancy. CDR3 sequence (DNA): TGTGCCAGCTCATCCGGCGGGGGGGACACAGATACGCAGTATTTT. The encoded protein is CASSSGGGDTDTQYF.